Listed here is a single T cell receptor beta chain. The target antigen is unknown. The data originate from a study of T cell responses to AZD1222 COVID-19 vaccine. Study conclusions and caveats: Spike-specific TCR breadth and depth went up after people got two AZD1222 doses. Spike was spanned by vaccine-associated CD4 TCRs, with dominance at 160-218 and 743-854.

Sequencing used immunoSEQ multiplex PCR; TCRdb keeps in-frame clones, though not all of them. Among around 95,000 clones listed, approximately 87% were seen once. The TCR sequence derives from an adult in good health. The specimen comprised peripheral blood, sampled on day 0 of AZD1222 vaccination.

This chain's CDR3 is CASGLAGYGNEQFF. CDR3 nucleotide sequence: TGTGCCAGCGGACTAGCGGGTTATGGGAATGAGCAGTTCTTC. The chain employs TRBV7-3 and TRBJ2-1; 11 bases align to TRBD2. Per germline, CDR1 SGHTA and CDR2 FQGTGA. This CDR3 has 14 amino acids. V shed 8 bases and J 7 bases; nucleotides not matched to a gene: 7.